This T cell receptor (beta chain) came from a study of siplizumab effects on memory and regulatory T cells. The CDR3 consists of 11 residues. Germline lookup yields CDR1 ENHRY and CDR2 SYGVKD. The ends were cut back, 10 bases at V and 10 bases at J, with 16 bases in the middle. Libraries were prepared by immunoSEQ multiplex PCR; TCRdb keeps only in-frame clonotypes and omits some of them. The sample includes roughly 110,000 clones, about 93% of them seen just once. The material sequenced was non-Treg CD4+ T cells sorted from blood. The sequence was collected from a human donor in good health. The chain couples TRBV10-3 to TRBJ1-2; perhaps TRBD1 as D (6 bases). The CDR3 spells CATVGGRYYTF. The CDR3 nucleotides are TGTGCCACGGTCGGGGGCAGATACTACACCTTC.